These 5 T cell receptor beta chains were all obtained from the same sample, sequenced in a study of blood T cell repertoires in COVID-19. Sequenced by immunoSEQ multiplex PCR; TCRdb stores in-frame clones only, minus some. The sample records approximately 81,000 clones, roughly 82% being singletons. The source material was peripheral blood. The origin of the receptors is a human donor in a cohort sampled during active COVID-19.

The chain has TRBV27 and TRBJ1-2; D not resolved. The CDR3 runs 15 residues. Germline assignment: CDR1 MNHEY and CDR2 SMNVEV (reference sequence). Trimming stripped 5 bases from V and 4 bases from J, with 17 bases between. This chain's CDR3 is CASSSGPPTIYGYTF. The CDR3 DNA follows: TGTGCCAGCAGTAGCGGGCCCCCAACCATCTATGGCTACACCTTC.

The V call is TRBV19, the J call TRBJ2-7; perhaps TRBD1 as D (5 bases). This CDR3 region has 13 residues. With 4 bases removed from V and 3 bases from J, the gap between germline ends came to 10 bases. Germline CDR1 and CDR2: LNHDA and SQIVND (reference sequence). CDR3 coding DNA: TGTGCCAGTAGTACAGTCGACAGCTACGAGCAGTACTTC. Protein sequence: CASSTVDSYEQYF.

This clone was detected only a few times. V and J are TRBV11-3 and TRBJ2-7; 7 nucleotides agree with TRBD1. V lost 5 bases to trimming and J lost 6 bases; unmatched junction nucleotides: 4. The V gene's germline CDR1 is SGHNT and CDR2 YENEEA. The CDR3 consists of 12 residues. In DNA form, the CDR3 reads TGTGCCAGCAGCAAGGGGGCTAGCGAGCAGTACTTC. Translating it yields CASSKGASEQYF. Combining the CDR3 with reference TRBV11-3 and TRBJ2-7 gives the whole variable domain EAGVVQSPRYKIIEKKQPVAFWCNPISGHNTLYWYLQNLGQGPELLIRYENEEAVDDSQLPKDRFSAERLKGVDSTLKIQPAELGDSAVYLCASSKGASEQYFGPGTRLTVT.

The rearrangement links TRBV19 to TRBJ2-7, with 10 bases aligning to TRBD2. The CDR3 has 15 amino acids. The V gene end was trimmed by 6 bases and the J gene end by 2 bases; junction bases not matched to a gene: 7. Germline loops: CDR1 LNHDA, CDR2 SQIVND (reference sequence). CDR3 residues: CASRQAGGAPYEQYF. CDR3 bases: TGTGCCAGTAGACAAGCGGGGGGGGCCCCCTACGAGCAGTACTTC.

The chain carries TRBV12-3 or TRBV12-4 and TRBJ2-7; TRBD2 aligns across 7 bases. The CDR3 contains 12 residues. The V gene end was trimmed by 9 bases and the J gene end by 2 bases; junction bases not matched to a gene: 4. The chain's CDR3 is CASTRGAYEQYF. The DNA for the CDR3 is TGTGCCAGTACTCGGGGGGCCTACGAGCAGTACTTC.